This record concerns one TCR beta chain sequence. The target antigen is unknown. The PCR had 60 Vbeta and 13 Jbeta primers. Clones were sequenced by immunoSEQ multiplex PCR, and TCRdb holds only the in-frame ones, with some missing. This table holds 150,000 to 200,000 clones, about 80% found once. The data were obtained in a study of cytomegalovirus exposure and HLA in healthy donors. Study-wide results and caveats: For TCR beta chains, V- and J-gene trimming was later linked to a missense DCLRE1C variant. Confirmation in vitro established that a few CMV-associated chains were specific for CMV antigens.

This sequence was found in a female donor in good health and CMV-seronegative. Specimen: PBMCs.

This CDR3 reads CAWSVVGRVPYEQYF. The CDR3 DNA is TGTGCCTGGAGTGTGGTCGGGAGGGTCCCCTACGAGCAGTACTTC. The chain carries TRBV30 and TRBJ2-7; 8 nucleotides agree with TRBD2. Germline trimming cut 0 bases from V and 2 bases from J; bases unmatched to any gene: 6. Germline V gene sequence: CDR1 GTSNPN, CDR2 SVGIG (reference sequence). The CDR3 consists of 15 residues.